Included here is one T cell receptor (beta chain) sequence, with context. Its antigen is not identified. An input of about 0.45 to 1 ug of RNA was subjected to reverse transcription using random hexamers. The amplification used immunoSEQ multiplex PCR on TCR beta CDR3; it spanned 54 Vbeta and 13 Jbeta. TCRdb called the immunoSEQ multiplex PCR reads again in MiXCR, with one record for every CDR3 protein. The table has approximately 200,000 distinct CDR3 sequences, about 95% seen once. The data stem from a study of CD8 T cells in Susac syndrome. Study-wide results and limits: The study recognized that the number of individuals in its TCR sequencing and HLA analysis was relatively small.

Included as multiple sclerosis controls were treatment-naive patients who had stable or active relapsing-remitting disease. Germline V gene sequence: CDR1 DFQATT, CDR2 SNEGSKA (reference sequence). CDR3 size: 14 residues. The ends were cut back, 7 bases at V and 4 bases at J, with 20 bases in the middle. The TCR comes from a human donor with multiple sclerosis. Material: CD4+ T cells from PBMCs. The chain recombines TRBV20-1 with TRBJ2-7; D possibly corresponds to TRBD2 (6 bases). The CDR3 DNA reads as TGCAGTGTTAAAAGGACGGGAGTTTTTTACGAGCAGTACTTC. Amino acids: CSVKRTGVFYEQYF.